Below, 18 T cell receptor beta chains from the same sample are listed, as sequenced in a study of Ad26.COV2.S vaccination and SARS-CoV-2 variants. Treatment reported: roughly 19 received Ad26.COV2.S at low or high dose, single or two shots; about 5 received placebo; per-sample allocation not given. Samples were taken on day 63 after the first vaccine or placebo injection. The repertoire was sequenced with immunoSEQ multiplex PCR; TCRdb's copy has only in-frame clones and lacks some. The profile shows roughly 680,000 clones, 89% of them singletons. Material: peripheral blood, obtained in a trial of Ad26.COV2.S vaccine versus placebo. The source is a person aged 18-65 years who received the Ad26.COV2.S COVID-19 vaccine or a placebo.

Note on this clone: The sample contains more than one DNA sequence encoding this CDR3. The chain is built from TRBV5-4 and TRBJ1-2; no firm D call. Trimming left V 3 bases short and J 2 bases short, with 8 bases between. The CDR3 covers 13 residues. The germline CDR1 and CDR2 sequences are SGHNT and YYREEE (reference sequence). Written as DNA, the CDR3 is TGTGCCAGCAGCTCGGACGGGAACTATGGCTACACCTTC. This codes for CASSSDGNYGYTF.

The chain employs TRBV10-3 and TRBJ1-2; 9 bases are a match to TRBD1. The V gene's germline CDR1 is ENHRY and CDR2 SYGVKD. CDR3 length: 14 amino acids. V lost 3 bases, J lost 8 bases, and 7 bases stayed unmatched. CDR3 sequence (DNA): TGTGCCATCAGTGATACCACAGGGGGCGTAGGCTACACCTTC. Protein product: CAISDTTGGVGYTF.

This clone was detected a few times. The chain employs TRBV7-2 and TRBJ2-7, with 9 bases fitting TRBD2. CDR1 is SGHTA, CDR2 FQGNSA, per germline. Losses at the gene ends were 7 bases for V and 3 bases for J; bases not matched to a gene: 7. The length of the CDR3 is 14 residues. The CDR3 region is CASTASGINYEQYF. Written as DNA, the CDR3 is TGTGCCAGCACCGCTAGCGGGATTAACTACGAGCAGTACTTC.

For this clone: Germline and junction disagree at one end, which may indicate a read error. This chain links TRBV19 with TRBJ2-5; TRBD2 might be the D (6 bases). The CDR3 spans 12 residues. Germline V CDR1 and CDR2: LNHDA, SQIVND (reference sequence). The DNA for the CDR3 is TGTGCCAGTATGGGACTGCAAGGGACCCAGTACTTC. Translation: CASMGLQGTQYF.

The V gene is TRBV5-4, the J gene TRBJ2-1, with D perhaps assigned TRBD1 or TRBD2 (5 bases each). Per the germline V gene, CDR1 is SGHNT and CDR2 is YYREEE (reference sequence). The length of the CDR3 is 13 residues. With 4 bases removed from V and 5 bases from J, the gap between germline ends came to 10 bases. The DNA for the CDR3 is TGTGCCAGCAGCCTGGGACCGAACAATGAGCAGTTCTTC. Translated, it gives CASSLGPNNEQFF.

CDR3 amino acids: CATSRVGGREQYF. The CDR3 nucleotides are TGTGCCACCAGCAGAGTGGGAGGAAGGGAGCAGTACTTC. The chain has TRBV15 and TRBJ2-7, with TRBD2 as a possible D gene (6 bases). The CDR3 runs to 13 residues. The germline V gene encodes CDR1 LNHNV and CDR2 YYDKDF (reference sequence). V lost 1 base to trimming and J lost 7 bases, with 11 bases between them.

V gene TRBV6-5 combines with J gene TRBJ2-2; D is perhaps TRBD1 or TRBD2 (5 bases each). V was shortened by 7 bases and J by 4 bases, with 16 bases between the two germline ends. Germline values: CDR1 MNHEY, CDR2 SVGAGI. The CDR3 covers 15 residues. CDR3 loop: CASNFDGDGTGELFF. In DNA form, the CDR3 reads TGTGCCAGCAATTTCGACGGGGACGGCACCGGGGAGCTGTTTTTT.

CDR3 sequence (DNA): TGTGCCAGCAGGTCGGAGAGCAACTATGGCTACACCTTC. This translates into CASRSESNYGYTF. The V gene is TRBV5-4, the J gene TRBJ1-2, with no clear D. CDR1 is SGHNT, CDR2 YYREEE, per germline (reference sequence). Trimming cost V 5 bases and J 2 bases, with 10 bases left between them. CDR3 size: 13 residues.

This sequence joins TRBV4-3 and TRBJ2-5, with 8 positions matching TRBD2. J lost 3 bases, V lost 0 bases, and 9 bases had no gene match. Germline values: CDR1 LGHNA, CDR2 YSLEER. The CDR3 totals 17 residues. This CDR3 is CASSQDPQSGGKETQYF. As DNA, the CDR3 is TGCGCCAGCAGCCAAGATCCCCAGAGCGGGGGAAAAGAGACCCAGTACTTC.

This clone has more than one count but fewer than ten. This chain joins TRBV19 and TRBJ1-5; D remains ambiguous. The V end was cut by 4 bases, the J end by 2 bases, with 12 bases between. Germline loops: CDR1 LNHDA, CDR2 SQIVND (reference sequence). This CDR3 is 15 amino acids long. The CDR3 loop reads CASSTPGFGNQPQHF. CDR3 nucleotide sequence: TGTGCCAGTAGTACCCCTGGTTTTGGCAATCAGCCCCAGCATTTT.

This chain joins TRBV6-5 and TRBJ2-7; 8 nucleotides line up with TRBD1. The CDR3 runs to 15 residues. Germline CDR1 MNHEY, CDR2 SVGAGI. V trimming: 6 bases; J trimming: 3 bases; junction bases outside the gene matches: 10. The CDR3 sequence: CASSTTGTGYYEQYF. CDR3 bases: TGTGCCAGCAGCACTACCGGGACAGGCTACTACGAGCAGTACTTC.

The CDR3: CASTLGGPQYF. The CDR3 DNA follows: TGTGCCAGCACCTTAGGCGGGCCCCAGTACTTC. This chain uses TRBV12-3 or TRBV12-4 with TRBJ2-5; D perhaps matches TRBD2 (5 bases). Trimming left V 7 bases short and J 9 bases short, with 12 bases between. The CDR3 extends over 11 amino acids.

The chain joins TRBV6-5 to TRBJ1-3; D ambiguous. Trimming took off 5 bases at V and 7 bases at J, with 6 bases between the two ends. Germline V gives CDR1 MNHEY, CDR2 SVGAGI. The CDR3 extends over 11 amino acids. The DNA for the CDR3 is TGTGCCAGCAGTAAGGGTAACACCATATATTTT. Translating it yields CASSKGNTIYF.

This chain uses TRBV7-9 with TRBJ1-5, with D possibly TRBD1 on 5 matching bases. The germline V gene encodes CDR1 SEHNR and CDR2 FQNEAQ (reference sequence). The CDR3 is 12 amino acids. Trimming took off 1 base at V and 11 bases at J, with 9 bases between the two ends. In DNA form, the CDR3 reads TGTGCCAGCAGCTTAGTGGGGGGTACCCAGCATTTT. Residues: CASSLVGGTQHF.

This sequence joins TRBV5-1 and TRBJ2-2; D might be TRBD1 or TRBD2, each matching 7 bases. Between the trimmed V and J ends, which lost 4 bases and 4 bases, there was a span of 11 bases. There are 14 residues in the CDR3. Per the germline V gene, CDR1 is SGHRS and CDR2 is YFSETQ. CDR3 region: CASSPRGGTGELFF. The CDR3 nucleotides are TGCGCCAGCAGCCCCAGGGGGGGCACCGGGGAGCTGTTTTTT.

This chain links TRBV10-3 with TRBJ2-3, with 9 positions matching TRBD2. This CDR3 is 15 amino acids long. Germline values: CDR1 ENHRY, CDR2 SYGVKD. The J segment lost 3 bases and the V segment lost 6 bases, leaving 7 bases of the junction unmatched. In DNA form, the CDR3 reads TGTGCCATCAGCCCGGCTAGCGGGAAGACAGATACGCAGTATTTT. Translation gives CAISPASGKTDTQYF.

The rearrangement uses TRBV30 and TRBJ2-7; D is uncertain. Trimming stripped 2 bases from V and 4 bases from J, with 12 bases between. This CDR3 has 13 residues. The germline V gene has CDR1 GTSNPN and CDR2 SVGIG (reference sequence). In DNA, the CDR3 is TGTGCCTGGAGTTCGACCCTGGGTTACGAGCAGTACTTC. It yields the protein CAWSSTLGYEQYF.

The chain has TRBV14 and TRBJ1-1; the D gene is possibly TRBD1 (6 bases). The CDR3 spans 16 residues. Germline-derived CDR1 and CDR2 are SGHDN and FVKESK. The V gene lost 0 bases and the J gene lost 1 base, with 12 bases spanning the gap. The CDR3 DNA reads TGTGCCAGCAGCCAAGATTGGGGGACACCGAACACTGAAGCTTTCTTT. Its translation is CASSQDWGTPNTEAFF.